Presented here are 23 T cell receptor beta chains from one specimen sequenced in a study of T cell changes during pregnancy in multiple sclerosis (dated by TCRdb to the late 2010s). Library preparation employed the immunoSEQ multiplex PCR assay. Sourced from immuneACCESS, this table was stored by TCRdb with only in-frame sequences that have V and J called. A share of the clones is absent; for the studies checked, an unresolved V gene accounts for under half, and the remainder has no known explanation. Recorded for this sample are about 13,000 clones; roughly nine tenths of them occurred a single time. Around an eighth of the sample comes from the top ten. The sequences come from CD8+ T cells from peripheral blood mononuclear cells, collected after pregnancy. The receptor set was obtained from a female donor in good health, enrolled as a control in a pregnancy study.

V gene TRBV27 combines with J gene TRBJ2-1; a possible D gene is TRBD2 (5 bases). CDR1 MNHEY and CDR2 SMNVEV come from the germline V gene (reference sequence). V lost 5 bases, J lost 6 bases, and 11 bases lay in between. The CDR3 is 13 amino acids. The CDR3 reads CASSPRTPNEQFF. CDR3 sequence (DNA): TGTGCCAGCAGTCCTAGGACTCCCAATGAGCAGTTCTTC.

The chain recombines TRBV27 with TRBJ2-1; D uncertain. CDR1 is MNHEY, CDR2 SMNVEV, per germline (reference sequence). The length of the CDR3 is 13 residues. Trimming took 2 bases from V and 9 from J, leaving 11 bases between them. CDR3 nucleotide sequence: TGTGCCAGCAGTTTAGTTGGAGCTGGTGAGCAGTTCTTC. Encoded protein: CASSLVGAGEQFF.

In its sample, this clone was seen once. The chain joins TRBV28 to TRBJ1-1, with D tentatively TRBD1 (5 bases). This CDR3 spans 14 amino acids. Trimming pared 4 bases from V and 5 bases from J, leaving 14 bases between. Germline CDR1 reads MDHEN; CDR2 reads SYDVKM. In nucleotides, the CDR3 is TGTGCCAGCAGTTCCCCACGGGGGGGGACTGAAGCTTTCTTT. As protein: CASSSPRGGTEAFF.

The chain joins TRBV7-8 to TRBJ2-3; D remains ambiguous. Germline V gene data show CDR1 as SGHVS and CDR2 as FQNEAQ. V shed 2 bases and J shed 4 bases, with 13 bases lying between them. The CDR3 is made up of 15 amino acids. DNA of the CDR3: TGTGCCAGCAGCTTATTTGTCGGTTTCCCAGATACGCAGTATTTT. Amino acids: CASSLFVGFPDTQYF.

CDR3 DNA: TGTGCCAGCAGTTCCGAACCTAGCGGACCTTACAATGAGCAGTTCTTC. Translation gives CASSSEPSGPYNEQFF. The chain carries TRBV27 and TRBJ2-1; 7 bases are shared with TRBD2. Germline-derived CDR1 and CDR2 are MNHEY and SMNVEV (reference sequence). This CDR3 spans 16 amino acids. Trimming at V came to 4 bases and at J to 4 bases, leaving 10 bases not matched to a gene.

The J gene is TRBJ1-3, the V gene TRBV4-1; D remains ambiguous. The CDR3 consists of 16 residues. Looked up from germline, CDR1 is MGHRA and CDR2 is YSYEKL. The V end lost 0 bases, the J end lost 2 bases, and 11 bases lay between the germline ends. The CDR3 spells CASSQEYGNAGNTIYF. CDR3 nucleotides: TGCGCCAGCAGCCAAGAATACGGGAACGCTGGAAACACCATATATTTT.

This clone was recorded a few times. CDR3 residues: CASSQDGLAGGYEQYF. The CDR3 DNA reads TGCGCCAGCAGCCAAGATGGACTAGCGGGAGGGTACGAGCAGTACTTC. The chain uses TRBV4-3 and TRBJ2-7; TRBD2 matches at 15 bases. The CDR3 extends over 16 amino acids. Germline assignment: CDR1 LGHNA and CDR2 YSLEER. The V segment lost 0 bases and the J segment 4 bases; nucleotides outside the gene matches: 1.

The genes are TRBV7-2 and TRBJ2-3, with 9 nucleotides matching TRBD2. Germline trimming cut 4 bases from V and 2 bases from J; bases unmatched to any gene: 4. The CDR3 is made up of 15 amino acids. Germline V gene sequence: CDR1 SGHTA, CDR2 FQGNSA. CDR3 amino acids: CASSSTSGPTDTQYF. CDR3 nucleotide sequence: TGTGCCAGCAGCTCGACTAGCGGCCCCACAGATACGCAGTATTTT.

For the CDR3, the DNA is TGTGCCAGCAGTTTACCCGGGGCCAGGGGGGTCGATGAGCAGTTCTTC. It yields the protein CASSLPGARGVDEQFF. The chain uses TRBV27 and TRBJ2-1; tentatively, D is TRBD1 (7 bases). The CDR3 consists of 16 residues. The V end lost 2 bases, the J end lost 8 bases, and 19 bases lay between the germline ends. CDR1 is MNHEY and CDR2 is SMNVEV in the germline V gene (reference sequence).

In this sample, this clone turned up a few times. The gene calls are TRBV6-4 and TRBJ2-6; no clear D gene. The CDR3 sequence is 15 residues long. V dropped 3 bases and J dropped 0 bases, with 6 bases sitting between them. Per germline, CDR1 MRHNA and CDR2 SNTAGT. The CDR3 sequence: CASSESSSGANVLTF. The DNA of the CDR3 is TGTGCCAGCAGTGAGAGTTCCTCTGGGGCCAACGTCCTGACTTTC.

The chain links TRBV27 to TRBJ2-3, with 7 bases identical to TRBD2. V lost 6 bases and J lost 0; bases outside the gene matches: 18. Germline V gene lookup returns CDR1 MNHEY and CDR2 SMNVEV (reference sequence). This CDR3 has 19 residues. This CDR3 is CASSSRDYTDPYSTDTQYF. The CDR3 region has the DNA TGTGCCAGCAGCTCAAGGGACTACACCGACCCATATAGCACAGATACGCAGTATTTT.

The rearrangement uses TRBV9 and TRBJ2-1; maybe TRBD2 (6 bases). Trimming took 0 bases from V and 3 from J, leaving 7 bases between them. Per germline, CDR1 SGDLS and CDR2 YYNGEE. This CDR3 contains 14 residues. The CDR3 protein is CASSVDGGYNEQFF. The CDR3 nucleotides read TGTGCCAGCAGCGTAGACGGGGGCTACAATGAGCAGTTCTTC.

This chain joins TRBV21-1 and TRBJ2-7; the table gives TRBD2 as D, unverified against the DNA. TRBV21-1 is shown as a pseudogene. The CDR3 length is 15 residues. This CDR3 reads CASSKTGGETYEQYF. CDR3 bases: TGTGCCAGCAGCAAAACGGGGGGGGAGACCTACGAGCAGTACTTC.

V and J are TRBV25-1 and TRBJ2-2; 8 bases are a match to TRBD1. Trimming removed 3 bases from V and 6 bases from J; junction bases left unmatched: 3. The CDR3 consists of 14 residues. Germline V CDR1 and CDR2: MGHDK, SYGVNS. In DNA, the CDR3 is TGTGCCAGCAGTGAGGACAGGGCGGCCGGGGAGCTGTTTTTT. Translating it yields CASSEDRAAGELFF.

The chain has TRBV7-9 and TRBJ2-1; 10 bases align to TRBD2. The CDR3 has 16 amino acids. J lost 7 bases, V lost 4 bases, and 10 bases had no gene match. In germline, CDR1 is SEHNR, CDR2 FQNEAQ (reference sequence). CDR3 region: CASSSAGGPGVNEQFF. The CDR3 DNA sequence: TGTGCCAGCAGCTCAGCGGGGGGGCCAGGGGTAAATGAGCAGTTCTTC.

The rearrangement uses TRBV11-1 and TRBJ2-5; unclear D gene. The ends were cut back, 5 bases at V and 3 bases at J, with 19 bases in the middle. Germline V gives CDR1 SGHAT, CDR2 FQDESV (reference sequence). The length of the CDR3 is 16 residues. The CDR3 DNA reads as TGTGCCAGCAGCCCCCTGGAAGCCGAGGATAAAGAGACCCAGTACTTC. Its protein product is CASSPLEAEDKETQYF.

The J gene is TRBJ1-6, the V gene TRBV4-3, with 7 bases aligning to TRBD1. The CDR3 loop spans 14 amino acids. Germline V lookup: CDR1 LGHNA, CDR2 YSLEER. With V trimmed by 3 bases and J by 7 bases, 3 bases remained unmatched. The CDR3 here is CASSQGTENSPLHF. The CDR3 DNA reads TGCGCCAGCAGCCAGGGGACAGAGAATTCACCCCTCCACTTT.

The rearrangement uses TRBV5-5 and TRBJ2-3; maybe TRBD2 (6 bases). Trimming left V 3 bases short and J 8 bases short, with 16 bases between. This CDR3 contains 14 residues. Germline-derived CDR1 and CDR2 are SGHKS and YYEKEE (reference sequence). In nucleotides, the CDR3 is TGTGCCAGCAGCTCGGGGGAGCTCTTAACTACGCAGTATTTT. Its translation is CASSSGELLTTQYF. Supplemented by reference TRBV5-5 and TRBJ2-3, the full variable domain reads DAGVTQSPTHLIKTRGQQVTLRCSPISGHKSVSWYQQVLGQGPQFIFQYYEKEERGRGNFPDRFSARQFPNYSSELNVNALLLGDSALYLCASSSGELLTTQYFGPGTRLTVL.

CDR3 in amino acids: CASSQALGSAEQFF. In DNA, the CDR3 is TGTGCCAGCAGCCAAGCTTTAGGCAGCGCTGAGCAGTTCTTC. The chain couples TRBV4-2 to TRBJ2-1, with D unclear. V gave up 1 base and J gave up 9 bases, with 13 bases separating them. The CDR3 spans 14 residues. The V gene's germline CDR1 is LGHNA and CDR2 YNFKEQ.

The CDR3 protein is CASRLVGTGFPIEDSPLHF. CDR3 sequence (DNA): TGTGCCAGCAGATTGGTAGGGACAGGGTTCCCGATCGAAGATTCACCCCTCCACTTT. The rearrangement links TRBV27 to TRBJ1-6; TRBD1 matches at 9 bases. Germline CDR1 MNHEY, CDR2 SMNVEV (reference sequence). The V and J ends lost 6 bases and 8 bases, in that order; junction bases with no gene match: 20. CDR3 length equals 19 residues.

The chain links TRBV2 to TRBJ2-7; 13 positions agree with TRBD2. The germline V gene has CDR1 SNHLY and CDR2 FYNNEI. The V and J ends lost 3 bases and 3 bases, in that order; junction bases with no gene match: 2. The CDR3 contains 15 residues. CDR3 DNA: TGTGCCAGCAGTGACGGGACTAGCGGGAACTACGAGCAGTACTTC. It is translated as CASSDGTSGNYEQYF. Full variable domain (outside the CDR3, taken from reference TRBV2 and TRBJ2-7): EPEVTQTPSHQVTQMGQEVILRCVPISNHLYFYWYRQILGQKVEFLVSFYNNEISEKSEIFDDQFSVERPDGSNFTLKIRSTKLEDSAMYFCASSDGTSGNYEQYFGPGTRLTVT.

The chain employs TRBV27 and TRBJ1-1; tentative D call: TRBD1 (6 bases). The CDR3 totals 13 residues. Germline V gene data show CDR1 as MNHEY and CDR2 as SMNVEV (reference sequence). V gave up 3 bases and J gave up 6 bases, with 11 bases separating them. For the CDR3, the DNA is TGTGCCAGCAGTTTTCAGGGGAGCGCTGAAGCTTTCTTT. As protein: CASSFQGSAEAFF.

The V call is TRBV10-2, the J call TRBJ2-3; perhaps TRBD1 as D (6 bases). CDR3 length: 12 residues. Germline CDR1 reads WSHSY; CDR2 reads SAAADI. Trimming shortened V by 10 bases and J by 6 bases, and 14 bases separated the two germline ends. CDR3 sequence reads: CATRQAYDTQYF. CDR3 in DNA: TGCGCCACCCGACAGGCTTACGATACGCAGTATTTT.